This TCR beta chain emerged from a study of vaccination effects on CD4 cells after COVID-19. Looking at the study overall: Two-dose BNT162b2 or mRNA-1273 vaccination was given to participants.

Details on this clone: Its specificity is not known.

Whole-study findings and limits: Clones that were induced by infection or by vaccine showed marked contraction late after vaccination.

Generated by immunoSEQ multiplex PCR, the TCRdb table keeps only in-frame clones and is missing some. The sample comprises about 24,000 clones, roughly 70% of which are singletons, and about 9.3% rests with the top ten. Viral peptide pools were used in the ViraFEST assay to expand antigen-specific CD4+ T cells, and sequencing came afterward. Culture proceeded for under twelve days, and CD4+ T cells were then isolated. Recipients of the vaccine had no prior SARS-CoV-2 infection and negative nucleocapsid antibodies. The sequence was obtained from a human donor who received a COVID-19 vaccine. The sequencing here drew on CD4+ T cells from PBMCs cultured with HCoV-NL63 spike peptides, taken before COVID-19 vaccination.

The CDR3 coding sequence is TGTGCCAGCAGCCTGAGCCCACTAGCGGATAACACAGATACGCAGTATTTT. It specifies CASSLSPLADNTDTQYF. This chain joins TRBV5-4 and TRBJ2-3; 8 bases are a match to TRBD2. Germline assignment: CDR1 SGHNT and CDR2 YYREEE (reference sequence). The CDR3 contains 17 residues. The ends lost 4 bases at V and 2 bases at J; junction bases unmatched: 12.